Given below is one T cell receptor beta chain in context. The data originate from a study of blood T cell repertoires in COVID-19. TCRdb's copy holds only in-frame clones and misses some; the assay was immunoSEQ multiplex PCR. The data contain over 60,000 clones, over 85% of them seen just once; the ten biggest clones take up roughly 15%. The CDR3 is made up of 15 amino acids. Germline V lookup: CDR1 MDHEN, CDR2 SYDVKM. Trimming stripped 2 bases from V and 14 bases from J, with 21 bases between. This clonotype originated in a woman older than 75 with active or convalescent COVID-19. Sequenced material: peripheral blood. The chain carries TRBV28 and TRBJ1-4; D uncertain. CDR3 sequence reads: CASSLHGRRNEGLFF. The CDR3 DNA sequence: TGTGCCAGCAGTTTACATGGACGGCGGAATGAGGGTCTGTTTTTT.